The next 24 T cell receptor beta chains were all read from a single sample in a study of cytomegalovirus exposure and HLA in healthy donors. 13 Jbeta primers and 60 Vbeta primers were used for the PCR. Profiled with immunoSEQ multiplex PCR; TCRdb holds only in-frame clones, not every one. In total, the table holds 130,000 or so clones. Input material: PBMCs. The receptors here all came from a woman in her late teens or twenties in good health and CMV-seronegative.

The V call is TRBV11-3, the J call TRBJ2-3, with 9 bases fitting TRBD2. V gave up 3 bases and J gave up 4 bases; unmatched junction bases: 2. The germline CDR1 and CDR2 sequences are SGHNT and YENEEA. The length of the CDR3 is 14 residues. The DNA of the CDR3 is TGTGCCAGCAGCTTGGGACTAGCCGCAGATACGCAGTATTTT. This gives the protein CASSLGLAADTQYF.

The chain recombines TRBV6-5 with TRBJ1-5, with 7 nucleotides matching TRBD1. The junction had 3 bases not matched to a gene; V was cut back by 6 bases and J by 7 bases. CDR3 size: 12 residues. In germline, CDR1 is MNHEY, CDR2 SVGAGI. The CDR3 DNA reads TGTGCCAGCAGGACAGGGAACCAGCCCCAGCATTTT. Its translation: CASRTGNQPQHF.

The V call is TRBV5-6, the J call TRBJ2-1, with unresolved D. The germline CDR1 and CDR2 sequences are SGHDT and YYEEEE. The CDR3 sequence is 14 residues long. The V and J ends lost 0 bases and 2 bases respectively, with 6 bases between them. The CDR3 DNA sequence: TGTGCCAGCAGCTTGGACAGAACCTACAATGAGCAGTTCTTC. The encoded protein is CASSLDRTYNEQFF.

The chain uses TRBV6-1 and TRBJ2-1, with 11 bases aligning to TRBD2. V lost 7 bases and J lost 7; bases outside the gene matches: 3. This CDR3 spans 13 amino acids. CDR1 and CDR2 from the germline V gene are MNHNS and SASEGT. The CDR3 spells CASTGTSGNEQFF. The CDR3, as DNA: TGTGCCAGCACCGGGACTAGCGGAAATGAGCAGTTCTTC.

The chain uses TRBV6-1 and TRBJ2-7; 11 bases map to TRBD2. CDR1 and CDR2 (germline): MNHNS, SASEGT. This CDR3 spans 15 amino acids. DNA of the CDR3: TGTGCAGGCGGACTAGCGGGCGTATTAGGGTACGAGCAGTACTTC. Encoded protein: CAGGLAGVLGYEQYF.

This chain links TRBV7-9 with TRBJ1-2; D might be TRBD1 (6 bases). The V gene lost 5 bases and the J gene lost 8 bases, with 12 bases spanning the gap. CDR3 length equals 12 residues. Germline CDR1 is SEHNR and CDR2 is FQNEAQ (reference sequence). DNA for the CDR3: TGTGCCAGCAGCCTAGAAGGGGGAGGCTACACCTTC. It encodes CASSLEGGGYTF.

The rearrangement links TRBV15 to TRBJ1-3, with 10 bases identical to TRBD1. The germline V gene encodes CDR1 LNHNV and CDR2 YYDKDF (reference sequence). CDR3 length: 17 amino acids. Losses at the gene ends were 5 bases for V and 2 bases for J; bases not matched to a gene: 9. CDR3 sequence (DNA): TGTGCCACCAGCCGAACCCGGGACAGGGGAACTGGAAACACCATATATTTT. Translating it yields CATSRTRDRGTGNTIYF.

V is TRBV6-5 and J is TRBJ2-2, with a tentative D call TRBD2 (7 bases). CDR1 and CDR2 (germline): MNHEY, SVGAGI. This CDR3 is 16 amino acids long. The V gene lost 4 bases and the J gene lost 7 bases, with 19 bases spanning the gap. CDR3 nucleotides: TGTGCCAGCAGTTCTCCTGAAAGGGGGGGCATCGGGGAGCTGTTTTTT. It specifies CASSSPERGGIGELFF.

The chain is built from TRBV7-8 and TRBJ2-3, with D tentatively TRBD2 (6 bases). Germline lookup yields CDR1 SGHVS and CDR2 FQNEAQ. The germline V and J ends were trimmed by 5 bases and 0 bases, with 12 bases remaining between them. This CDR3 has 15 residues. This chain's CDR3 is CASSKRLDSTDTQYF. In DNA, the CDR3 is TGTGCCAGCAGCAAACGACTAGACAGCACAGATACGCAGTATTTT.

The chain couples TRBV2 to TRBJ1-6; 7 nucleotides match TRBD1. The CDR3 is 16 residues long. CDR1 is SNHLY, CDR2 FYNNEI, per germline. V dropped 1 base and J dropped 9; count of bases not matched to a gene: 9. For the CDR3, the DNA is TGTGCCAGCAGTGAAGTCTACAGGGGTTCGGCTTCACCCCTCCACTTT. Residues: CASSEVYRGSASPLHF.

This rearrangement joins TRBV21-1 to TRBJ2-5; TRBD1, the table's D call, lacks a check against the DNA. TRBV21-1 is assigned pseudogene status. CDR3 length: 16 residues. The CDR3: CASSKEGWDRGETQYF. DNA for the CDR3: TGTGCCAGCAGCAAAGAGGGGTGGGACAGGGGAGAGACCCAGTACTTC.

Here the CDR3 DNA reads TGTGCCAGTAGTATAGTCCATGCCGGGACAGGGGACGAGCAGTACTTC. Amino acid sequence: CASSIVHAGTGDEQYF. The J gene is TRBJ2-7, the V gene TRBV19, with 10 nucleotides matching TRBD1. Per the germline V gene, CDR1 is LNHDA and CDR2 is SQIVND (reference sequence). V shed 1 base, J shed 5 bases, and the junction held 8 bases outside the gene matches. The CDR3 covers 16 residues.

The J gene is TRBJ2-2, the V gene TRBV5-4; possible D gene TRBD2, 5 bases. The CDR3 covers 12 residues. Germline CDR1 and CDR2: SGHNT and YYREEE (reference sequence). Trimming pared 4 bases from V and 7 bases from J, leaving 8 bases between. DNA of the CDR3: TGTGCCAGCAGCCCTAGCTTCGGGGAGCTGTTTTTT. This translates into CASSPSFGELFF.

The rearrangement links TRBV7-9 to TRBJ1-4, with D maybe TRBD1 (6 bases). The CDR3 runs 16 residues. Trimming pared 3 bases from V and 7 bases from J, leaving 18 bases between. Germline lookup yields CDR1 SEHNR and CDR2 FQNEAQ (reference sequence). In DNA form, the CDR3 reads TGTGCCAGCAGCTTCACTTTTGGGACATTCCCTGAAAAACTGTTTTTT. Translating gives CASSFTFGTFPEKLFF. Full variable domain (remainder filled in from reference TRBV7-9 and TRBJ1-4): DTGVSQNPRHKITKRGQNVTFRCDPISEHNRLYWYRQTLGQGPEFLTYFQNEAQLEKSRLLSDRFSAERPKGSFSTLEIQRTEQGDSAMYLCASSFTFGTFPEKLFFGSGTQLSVL.

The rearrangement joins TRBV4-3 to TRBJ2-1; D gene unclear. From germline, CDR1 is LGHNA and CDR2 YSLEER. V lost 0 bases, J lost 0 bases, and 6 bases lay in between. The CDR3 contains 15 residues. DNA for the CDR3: TGCGCCAGCAGCCAAGAGGCCCACTCCTACAATGAGCAGTTCTTC. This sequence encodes CASSQEAHSYNEQFF.

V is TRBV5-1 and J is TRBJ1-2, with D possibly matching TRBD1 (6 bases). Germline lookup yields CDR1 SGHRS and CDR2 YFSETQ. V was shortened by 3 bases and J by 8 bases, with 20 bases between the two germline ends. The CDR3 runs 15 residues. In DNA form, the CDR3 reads TGCGCCAGCAGCTCTGCTGGACAGTCCCCAGGGGGCTACACCTTC. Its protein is CASSSAGQSPGGYTF.

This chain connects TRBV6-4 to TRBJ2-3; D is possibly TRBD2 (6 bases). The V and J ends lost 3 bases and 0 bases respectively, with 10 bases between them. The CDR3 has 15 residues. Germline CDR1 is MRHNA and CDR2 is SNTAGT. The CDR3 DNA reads TGTGCCAGCAGTGAGGAGCTAGCGAGCACAGATACGCAGTATTTT. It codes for CASSEELASTDTQYF.

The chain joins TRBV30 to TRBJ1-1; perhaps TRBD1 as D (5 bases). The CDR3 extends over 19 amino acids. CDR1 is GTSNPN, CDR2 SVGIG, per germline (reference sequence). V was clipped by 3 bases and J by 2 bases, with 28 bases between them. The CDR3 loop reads CAWSYFGGDLLYPNTEAFF. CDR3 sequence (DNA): TGTGCCTGGAGCTACTTCGGAGGGGACTTACTCTATCCCAACACTGAAGCTTTCTTT. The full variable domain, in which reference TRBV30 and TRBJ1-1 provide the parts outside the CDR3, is SQTIHQWPATLVQPVGSPLSLECTVEGTSNPNLYWYRQAAGRGLQLLFYSVGIGQISSEVPQNLSASRPQDRQFILSSKKLLLSDSGFYLCAWSYFGGDLLYPNTEAFFGQGTRLTVV.

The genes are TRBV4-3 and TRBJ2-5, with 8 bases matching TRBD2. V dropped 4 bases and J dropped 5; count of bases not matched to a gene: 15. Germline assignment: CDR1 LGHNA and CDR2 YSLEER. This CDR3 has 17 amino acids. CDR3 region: CASSPTPRLARRETQYF. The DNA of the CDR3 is TGCGCCAGCAGCCCAACACCCAGACTAGCGAGGAGGGAGACCCAGTACTTC.

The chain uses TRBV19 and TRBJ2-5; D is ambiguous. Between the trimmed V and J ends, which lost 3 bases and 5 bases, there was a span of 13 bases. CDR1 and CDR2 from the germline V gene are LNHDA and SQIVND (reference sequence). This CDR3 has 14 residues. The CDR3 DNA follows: TGTGCCAGTAGTATTAGCAGCATTGGGGAGACCCAGTACTTC. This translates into CASSISSIGETQYF. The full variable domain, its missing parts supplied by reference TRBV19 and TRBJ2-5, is DGGITQSPKYLFRKEGQNVTLSCEQNLNHDAMYWYRQDPGQGLRLIYYSQIVNDFQKGDIAEGYSVSREKKESFPLTVTSAQKNPTAFYLCASSISSIGETQYFGPGTRLLVL.

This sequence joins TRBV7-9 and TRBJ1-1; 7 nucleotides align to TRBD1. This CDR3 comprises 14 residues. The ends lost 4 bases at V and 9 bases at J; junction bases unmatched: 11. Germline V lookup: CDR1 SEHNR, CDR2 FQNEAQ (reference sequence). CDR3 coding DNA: TGTGCCAGCAGCTCTACAGGGGTGAGATTGAAAGCTTTCTTT. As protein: CASSSTGVRLKAFF.

CDR3 sequence (DNA): TGTGCCAGCAGCGCCAGCGGGAGGGCGGGCTACGAGCAGTACTTC. Amino acids: CASSASGRAGYEQYF. The V call is TRBV9, the J call TRBJ2-7; 10 bases line up with TRBD2. The CDR3 is 15 residues long. CDR1 is SGDLS, CDR2 YYNGEE, per germline. Losses at the gene ends were 3 bases for V and 3 bases for J; bases not matched to a gene: 6.

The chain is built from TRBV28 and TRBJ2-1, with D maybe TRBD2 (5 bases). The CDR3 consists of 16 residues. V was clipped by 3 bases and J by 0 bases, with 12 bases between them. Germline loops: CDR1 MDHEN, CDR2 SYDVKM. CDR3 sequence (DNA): TGTGCCAGCAGTTTCGGAGGTCTTAGCTCCTACAATGAGCAGTTCTTC. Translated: CASSFGGLSSYNEQFF.

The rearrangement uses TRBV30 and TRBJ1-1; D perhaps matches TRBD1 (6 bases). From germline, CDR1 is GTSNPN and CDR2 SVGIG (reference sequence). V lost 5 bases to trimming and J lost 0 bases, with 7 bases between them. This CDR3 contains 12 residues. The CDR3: CAWGQLNTEAFF. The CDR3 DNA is TGTGCCTGGGGACAGCTGAACACTGAAGCTTTCTTT.